This paragraph reports one T cell receptor beta chain. The sample belongs to a study of blood T cell repertoires in COVID-19. Whole-study context: COVID-19 samples from acute and convalescent phases originated in the United States, Italy and Spain. T cells, B-cell-depleted T cells, or PBMCs supplied cDNA or gDNA.

The CDR3 sequence is 15 residues long. Germline-derived CDR1 and CDR2 are MNHEY and SVGEGT. V dropped 0 bases and J dropped 6 bases, with 12 bases sitting between them. In the original analysis: Quantification of nucleated cells was approximated via reference gene primer amplification. Measured with immunoSEQ multiplex PCR; TCRdb has only the in-frame clones, and not every one. V, J and clone size were drawn from that table, and D and trimming were deduced from the DNA. The sample consists of some 58,000 clones, approximately 87% of them appearing once. The source is a middle-aged man with acute or convalescent COVID-19. The specimen was peripheral blood. The rearrangement links TRBV6-2 or TRBV6-3 to TRBJ1-5, with D possibly matching TRBD1 (6 bases). As DNA, the CDR3 is TGTGCCAGCAGTTACTCAGTGGGGGGGCGTCAGCCCCAGCATTTT. Residues: CASSYSVGGRQPQHF.